A single count supports the clone carrying this TCR beta chain. The antigen remains unidentified. This sample is drawn from a study of T cells in Graves' hyperthyroidism and ophthalmopathy. CDR3 length equals 13 residues. CDR1 is LNHDA, CDR2 SQIVND, per germline (reference sequence). With 7 bases removed from V and 1 base from J, the gap between germline ends came to 10 bases. The study, taken as a whole, reports: Most expanded thyroid clonotypes above 0.001 also appeared in blood.

Subjects with ophthalmopathy showed a Clinical Activity Score no lower than 3, a NOSPECS grade no lower than 4, and a duration shorter than 3 months. PBMCs were collected from an approximately 9.2 ml volume of fresh peripheral blood. Researchers took RNA transcripts and amplified the TCR beta CDR3 regions from them. The primer set for the first-round RT-PCR of the TCR CDR3 was HTBI. One entry per CDR3 protein results from TCRdb running MiXCR on the multiplex PCR reads. This table holds about 300,000 distinct CDR3 sequences, roughly 19% found once. V and J are TRBV19 and TRBJ1-1; D is unclear. The source material was blood. The receptor was derived from a man between 50 and 59 years old with Graves' ophthalmopathy. In DNA form, the CDR3 reads TGTGCCAGTAACCAACCTAGGAACACTGAAGCTTTCTTT. Residues: CASNQPRNTEAFF. Full variable domain (remainder filled in from reference TRBV19 and TRBJ1-1): DGGITQSPKYLFRKEGQNVTLSCEQNLNHDAMYWYRQDPGQGLRLIYYSQIVNDFQKGDIAEGYSVSREKKESFPLTVTSAQKNPTAFYLCASNQPRNTEAFFGQGTRLTVV.